The 21 T cell receptor beta chains below come from one sample, sequenced in a study of T cells after yellow fever vaccination. A single record per CDR3 protein comes from TCRdb applying MiXCR to the 5' RACE reads. The data hold roughly 74,000 distinct CDR3 sequences, with about 6.6% observed a single time. The material sequenced was CD8+ T cells sorted from PBMCs, taken 5 days after the first yellow fever vaccination. The receptors shown here come from a man aged 18 to 30 who received the YFV17D yellow fever vaccine.

This clonotype turned up a few times. The chain joins TRBV7-9 to TRBJ2-7, with unresolved D. Germline V gene lookup returns CDR1 SEHNR and CDR2 FQNEAQ (reference sequence). The CDR3 totals 12 residues. Trimming stripped 3 bases from V and 5 bases from J, with 8 bases between. CDR3 sequence reads: CASSFLFNEQYV. CDR3 nucleotide sequence: TGTGCCAGCAGCTTCCTGTTCAACGAGCAGTACGTC.

This clonotype was found a few times. The chain employs TRBV11-1 and TRBJ2-5; 7 bases match TRBD1. With 2 bases clipped from V and 4 bases from J, the junction kept 19 bases outside the gene matches. The CDR3 extends over 19 amino acids. The V gene's germline CDR1 is SGHAT and CDR2 FQDESV (reference sequence). The DNA for the CDR3 is TGTGCCAGCAGCTTACCCTTCCCGGGACAGAGATCTGTGGGAGAGACCCAGTACTTC. This encodes CASSLPFPGQRSVGETQYF.

This chain links TRBV15 with TRBJ1-5, with D possibly matching TRBD1 (6 bases). CDR3 length: 18 residues. Trimming stripped 0 bases from V and 3 bases from J, with 18 bases between. Germline values: CDR1 LNHNV, CDR2 YYDKDF (reference sequence). The CDR3 sequence is CATSRDPGQMMTNQPQHF. The CDR3 bases are TGTGCCACCAGCAGAGACCCGGGACAAATGATGACCAATCAGCCCCAGCATTTT.

In its sample, this clonotype was seen many times. The V call is TRBV27, the J call TRBJ1-5; 8 bases line up with TRBD1. Germline V gene lookup returns CDR1 MNHEY and CDR2 SMNVEV (reference sequence). This CDR3 is 16 amino acids long. Trimming removed 5 bases from V and 2 bases from J; junction bases left unmatched: 8. CDR3 in amino acids: CASSPRQGWRNQPQHF. The DNA of the CDR3 is TGTGCCAGCAGTCCCCGACAGGGGTGGCGCAATCAGCCCCAGCATTTT.

This clonotype was seen many times. This chain joins TRBV12-3 or TRBV12-4 and TRBJ2-3, with 12 bases matching TRBD2. The CDR3 is 18 amino acids. Trimming cost V 5 bases and J 3 bases; bases outside gene matches: 12. The CDR3 DNA reads as TGTGCCAGCAGTCGCGACTGGGCTAGCGGGGGGGCTACAGATACGCAGTATTTT. It is translated as CASSRDWASGGATDTQYF.

This clonotype was seen a few times. The chain links TRBV27 to TRBJ1-6; a weak D match, TRBD1 (5 bases). Between the trimmed V and J ends, which lost 5 bases and 0 bases, there was a span of 14 bases. The germline V gene has CDR1 MNHEY and CDR2 SMNVEV (reference sequence). The CDR3 extends over 17 amino acids. The CDR3 coding sequence is TGTGCCAGCAGTGTGCGCGGGGCGAGCTCCTATAATTCACCCCTCCACTTT. Its protein is CASSVRGASSYNSPLHF.

There are many counts of this clonotype. The chain has TRBV27 and TRBJ1-5, with TRBD1 matching 8 bases. Germline lookup yields CDR1 MNHEY and CDR2 SMNVEV (reference sequence). The CDR3 consists of 15 residues. V was clipped by 2 bases and J by 3 bases; unmatched bases: 3. As DNA, the CDR3 is TGTGCCAGCAGTTTAGGGACAGGTGACAATCAGCCCCAGCATTTT. Translated, it gives CASSLGTGDNQPQHF.

This clonotype occurred many times. The J gene is TRBJ2-7, the V gene TRBV7-9; the D call may be TRBD1 or TRBD2 (5 bases each). The germline V and J ends were trimmed by 4 bases and 3 bases, with 13 bases remaining between them. Germline CDR1 and CDR2: SEHNR and FQNEAQ (reference sequence). This CDR3 has 14 amino acids. This CDR3 reads CASSSGRGGYEQYV. The CDR3 DNA follows: TGTGCCAGCAGCTCAGGTCGGGGCGGCTACGAGCAGTACGTC.

This rearrangement joins TRBV12-3 or TRBV12-4 to TRBJ1-1; D may be TRBD1 (6 bases). The CDR3 has 16 residues. V gave up 3 bases and J gave up 4 bases, with 18 bases separating them. The CDR3 DNA reads TGTGCCAGCAGTTTGTTTCCCGGAACAGGGATCACTGAAGCTTTCTTT. Its protein is CASSLFPGTGITEAFF.

The sample holds many counts of this clonotype. The chain has TRBV27 and TRBJ1-1; D is perhaps TRBD1 (6 bases). The germline gives CDR1 MNHEY, CDR2 SMNVEV (reference sequence). Trimming left V 5 bases short and J 5 bases short, with 15 bases between. The CDR3 runs to 14 residues. The DNA of the CDR3 is TGTGCCAGCAGTCTACAGGGACGGTTGACTGAAGCTTTCTTT. It encodes CASSLQGRLTEAFF.

The rearrangement uses TRBV6-1 and TRBJ2-3; 8 positions match TRBD2. Germline V gene sequence: CDR1 MNHNS, CDR2 SASEGT. The J segment lost 0 bases and the V segment lost 7 bases, leaving 9 bases of the junction unmatched. The CDR3 has 16 residues. The CDR3 protein is CASIDRGGSSTDTQYF. For the CDR3, the DNA is TGTGCCAGCATTGACCGGGGGGGCTCTAGCACAGATACGCAGTATTTT.

Ten or more counts support this clonotype. The rearrangement joins TRBV7-6 to TRBJ1-5; TRBD1 matches at 7 bases. The CDR3 sequence is 14 residues long. Germline CDR1 SGHVS, CDR2 FNYEAQ. V trimming: 8 bases; J trimming: 7 bases; junction bases outside the gene matches: 11. The CDR3 region is CASSPDREGQPQHF. The CDR3 nucleotides are TGTGCCAGCTCCCCAGACAGGGAAGGGCAGCCCCAGCATTTT.

There are a few counts of this clonotype. The J gene is TRBJ1-6, the V gene TRBV6-1; TRBD1 aligns across 9 bases. Unmatched junction bases numbered 7, after V lost 4 bases and J lost 9 bases. CDR1 is MNHNS, CDR2 SASEGT, per germline. The CDR3 extends over 15 amino acids. CDR3 sequence (DNA): TGTGCCAGCAGTGGGGGACAGGGCCCGGGTTCACCCCTCCACTTT. It translates to CASSGGQGPGSPLHF.

This clonotype was recorded at least ten times. J is TRBJ2-5 and V is TRBV6-6; TRBD2 might be the D (6 bases). Germline loops: CDR1 MNHNY, CDR2 SVGAGI (reference sequence). V lost 5 bases and J lost 5, with 12 bases in between. The CDR3 is 13 amino acids. The CDR3 loop reads CASSNQRAETQYF. Written as DNA, the CDR3 is TGTGCCAGCAGTAACCAGCGGGCTGAGACCCAGTACTTC.

This clonotype was picked up many times. The rearrangement links TRBV12-3 or TRBV12-4 to TRBJ1-4; 8 bases align to TRBD1. There are 14 residues in the CDR3. The J segment lost 16 bases and the V segment lost 1 base, leaving 11 bases of the junction unmatched. The CDR3 DNA is TGTGCCAGCAGTTTAGAATTCCCGGACAGGGTTACGTTTTTT. It translates to CASSLEFPDRVTFF.

This clonotype was recorded a few times. The J gene is TRBJ1-2, the V gene TRBV4-3; the D is unclear. From germline, CDR1 is LGHNA and CDR2 YSLEER. Trimming left V 0 bases short and J 1 base short, with 15 bases between. The CDR3 length is 17 residues. CDR3 in DNA: TGCGCCAGCAGCCAAGACGGAGGGTCCGACGGTAACTATGGCTACACCTTC. Translation: CASSQDGGSDGNYGYTF.

This clonotype was observed a few times. V usage is TRBV7-3 and J usage is TRBJ2-2; no definite D call. Germline CDR1 and CDR2: SGHTA and FQGTGA. This CDR3 is built from 15 residues. The V gene lost 1 base and the J gene lost 0 bases, with 6 bases spanning the gap. The CDR3 DNA reads as TGTGCCAGCAGCTTAAGGGAACCGAACACCGGGGAGCTGTTTTTT. Amino acid sequence: CASSLREPNTGELFF.

There are a few counts of this clonotype. This sequence joins TRBV29-1 and TRBJ2-7; tentative D call: TRBD1 (5 bases). V was cut by 7 bases and J by 3 bases, with 16 bases left in between. This CDR3 region has 13 residues. The germline gives CDR1 SQVTM, CDR2 ANQGSEA. This chain's CDR3 is CSAVWTSGYEQYF. The CDR3 DNA reads as TGCAGCGCCGTCTGGACATCCGGCTACGAGCAGTACTTC.

V and J are TRBV28 and TRBJ1-2; D gene ambiguous. Germline CDR1 reads MDHEN; CDR2 reads SYDVKM. The CDR3 totals 12 residues. Trimming shortened V by 6 bases and J by 8 bases, and 13 bases separated the two germline ends. Here the CDR3 DNA reads TGTGCCAGCAGCCCCAGGCGGGAGGGCTACACCTTC. It encodes CASSPRREGYTF.

CDR3 DNA sequence: TGTGCCAGCAGCTTAGAAGCAACGGCCTCGTGGGGCTACACCTTC. Amino acid sequence: CASSLEATASWGYTF. The rearrangement joins TRBV7-2 to TRBJ1-2; D is unclear. The CDR3 spans 15 residues. Germline V CDR1 and CDR2: SGHTA, FQGNSA. With 1 base removed from V and 8 bases from J, the gap between germline ends came to 17 bases.

A few counts support this clonotype. CDR3 loop: CASGPGDTQYF. The CDR3 bases are TGTGCCAGCGGCCCGGGAGATACGCAGTATTTT. The chain joins TRBV7-3 to TRBJ2-3; D remains ambiguous. Trimming shortened V by 8 bases and J by 5 bases, and 8 bases separated the two germline ends. The CDR3 runs to 11 residues. Germline V gene sequence: CDR1 SGHTA, CDR2 FQGTGA.